Each of the 3 T cell receptor beta chains below was sequenced from the same sample in a study of T cells in Graves' hyperthyroidism and ophthalmopathy. What was amplified from RNA transcripts were TCR beta CDR3 regions. RT-PCR in the first round (using the HTBI primer set) targeted the TCR CDR3. TCRdb analysed the multiplex PCR reads with MiXCR anew, one entry per CDR3 protein. The repertoire holds about 770,000 distinct CDR3 sequences, with about 19% as singletons. What was sequenced was blood. These receptor sequences come from a woman between 45 and 60 years old with Graves' hyperthyroidism that later progressed to Graves' ophthalmopathy.

This clonotype was picked up many times. The genes are TRBV6-1 and TRBJ1-1, with D hard to call. Trimming took off 0 bases at V and 7 bases at J, with 12 bases between the two ends. The CDR3 sequence is 14 residues long. Per the germline V gene, CDR1 is MNHNS and CDR2 is SASEGT. In DNA, the CDR3 is TGTGCCAGCAGTGAAGCGCTGACGGCCCTTGAAGCTTTCTTT. It yields the protein CASSEALTALEAFF.

This clonotype was observed a handful of times. V is TRBV29-1 and J is TRBJ2-1; 16 bases align to TRBD2. The CDR3 spans 16 residues. Germline V lookup: CDR1 SQVTM, CDR2 ANQGSEA. Germline trimming cut 3 bases from V and 6 bases from J; bases unmatched to any gene: 5. In nucleotides, the CDR3 is TGCAGCGTTGATGGGACTAGCGGGGGGGTGTCCAATGAGCAGTTCTTC. Residues: CSVDGTSGGVSNEQFF.

V gene TRBV6-2 or TRBV6-3 combines with J gene TRBJ2-1; no firm D call. The ends were cut back, 0 bases at V and 8 bases at J, with 2 bases in the middle. The germline gives CDR1 MNHEY, CDR2 SVGEGT. The CDR3 totals 11 residues. The CDR3 DNA follows: TGTGCCAGCAGTTACTCTCATGAGCAGTTCTTC. Its translation is CASSYSHEQFF.